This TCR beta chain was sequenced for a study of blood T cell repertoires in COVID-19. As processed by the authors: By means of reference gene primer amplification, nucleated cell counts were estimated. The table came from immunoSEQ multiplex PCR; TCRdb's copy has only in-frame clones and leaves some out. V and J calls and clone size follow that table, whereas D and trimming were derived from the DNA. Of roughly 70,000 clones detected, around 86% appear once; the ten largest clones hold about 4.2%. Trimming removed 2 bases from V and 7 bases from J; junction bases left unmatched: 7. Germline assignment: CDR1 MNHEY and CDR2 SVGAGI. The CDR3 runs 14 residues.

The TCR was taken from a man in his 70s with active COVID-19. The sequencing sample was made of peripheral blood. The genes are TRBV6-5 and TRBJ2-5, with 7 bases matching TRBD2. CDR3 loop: CASSYGREYGTQYF. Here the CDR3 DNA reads TGTGCCAGCAGTTACGGGCGGGAGTACGGGACCCAGTACTTC.